Listed below are T cell receptor beta chains from one sample, sequenced in a study of cytomegalovirus exposure and HLA in healthy donors. Profiled with immunoSEQ multiplex PCR; TCRdb holds only in-frame clones, not every one. The sample yields about 190,000 clones, roughly 80% seen once. Sequenced input: PBMCs. These receptors were obtained from a woman younger than 30 in good health and CMV-seronegative. The CDR3 runs from the conserved cysteine through the conserved F or W. Each record gives: clone size, D gene, J gene, V gene, CDR3 protein, CDR3 DNA. A D gene is named only where the DNA matches it firmly. Expanded clones get a size class; other rows say once, few or many, or leave the size out.

>-|-|TRBJ2-3|TRBV9
CASSVDSDTQYF
TGTGCCAGCAGCGTAGACTCCGATACGCAGTATTTT
>-|-|TRBJ2-5|TRBV27
CASGPWEETQYF
TGTGCCAGCGGGCCTTGGGAAGAGACCCAGTACTTC
>-|TRBD1|TRBJ1-2|TRBV5-6
CASSFGVLKTGDYGYTF
TGTGCCAGCAGCTTTGGGGTCCTAAAGACAGGGGACTATGGCTACACCTTC
>-|TRBD2|TRBJ2-3|TRBV27
CASSYGRASTDTQYF
TGTGCCAGCAGTTACGGGAGGGCTAGCACAGATACGCAGTATTTT
>-|TRBD2|TRBJ2-1|TRBV5-1
CASSLGGAGEYREQFF
TGCGCCAGCAGCTTGGGAGGTGCGGGAGAGTATCGTGAGCAGTTCTTC
>-|TRBD2|TRBJ2-3|TRBV5-1
CASRPRVAGSTDTQYF
TGCGCCAGCCGGCCTCGGGTAGCGGGAAGCACAGATACGCAGTATTTT
>-|TRBD2|TRBJ2-5|TRBV5-4
CASSETSGRGETQYF
TGTGCCAGCAGCGAGACTAGCGGGAGAGGAGAGACCCAGTACTTC
>-|-|TRBJ2-1|TRBV11-2
CASSFTSYNEQFF
TGTGCCAGCAGCTTCACTAGTTACAATGAGCAGTTCTTC
>-|-|TRBJ1-5|TRBV28
CASSLPDSLYQPQHF
TGTGCCAGCAGTTTACCGGACAGTTTATATCAGCCCCAGCATTTT
>once|-|TRBJ2-7|TRBV28
CASSLEVASHEQYF
TGTGCCAGCAGTTTAGAGGTAGCGTCCCACGAGCAGTACTTC
>-|-|TRBJ2-1|TRBV7-9
CASSTRASHEQFF
TGTGCCAGCAGCACCAGGGCCTCGCATGAGCAGTTCTTC